The text below deals with one T cell receptor (beta chain). There are 14 residues in the CDR3. With 0 bases removed from V and 3 bases from J, the gap between germline ends came to 9 bases. The germline CDR1 and CDR2 sequences are SGHRS and YFSETQ. This specimen comes from a study of shared clonotypes between healthy human individuals. Measured with immunoSEQ multiplex PCR; TCRdb has only the in-frame clones, and not every one. The sample gives 950,000 to 1,100,000 clones, around three quarters of which show up once; more than 0.55% is in the top ten. The chain employs TRBV5-1 and TRBJ2-5; D unresolved. This receptor was taken from a man aged 18 to 30 in good health. Some clones in this sample may be carry-over from other donors' samples. The sequencing sample was made of memory CD4+ T cells from PBMCs. Sample subset: CD45RA-negative fraction. CDR3 in amino acids: CASSLAGFEETQYF. The CDR3 bases are TGCGCCAGCAGCTTGGCTGGGTTCGAAGAGACCCAGTACTTC.